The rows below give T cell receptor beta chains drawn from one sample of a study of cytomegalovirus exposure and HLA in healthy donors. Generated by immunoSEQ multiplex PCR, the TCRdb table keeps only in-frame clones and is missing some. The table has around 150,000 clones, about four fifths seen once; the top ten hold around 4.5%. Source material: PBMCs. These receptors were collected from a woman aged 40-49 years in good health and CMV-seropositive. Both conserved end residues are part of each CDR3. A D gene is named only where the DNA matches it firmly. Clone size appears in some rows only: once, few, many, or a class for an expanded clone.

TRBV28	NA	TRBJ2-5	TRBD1	TGTGCCAGCAGTTCAGGGGGCATAGAGACCCAGTACTTC	CASSSGGIETQYF
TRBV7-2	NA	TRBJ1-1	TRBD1	TGTGCCAGCAGCTTAAGGGGACAGGGGGATGCAGCTTTCTTT	CASSLRGQGDAAFF
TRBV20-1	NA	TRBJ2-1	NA	TGCAGTGCTAGTCCCCAGAAGCGGTTCTTC	CSASPQKRFF
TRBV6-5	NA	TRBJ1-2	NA	TGTGCCAGCAGCCCGTGGACGGGACTATATGGCTACACCTTC	CASSPWTGLYGYTF
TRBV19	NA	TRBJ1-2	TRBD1	TGTGCCAGTAGATCAATGGACAGGGGGCACTATGGCTACACCTTC	CASRSMDRGHYGYTF
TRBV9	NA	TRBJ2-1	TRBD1	TGTGCCAGCAGCGTAGACGGACAGGGGTACAATGAGCAGTTCTTC	CASSVDGQGYNEQFF
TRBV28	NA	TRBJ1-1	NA	TGTGCCAGCAGTCCCCTCCGCGGGGGCCGGGGCACTGAAGCTTTCTTT	CASSPLRGGRGTEAFF
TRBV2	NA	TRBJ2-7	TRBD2	TGTGCCAGCTGGGGAACTAGCGGCTCCTACGAGCAGTACTTC	CASWGTSGSYEQYF
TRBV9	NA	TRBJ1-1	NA	TGTGCCAGCAGCGTAGAATCTAGGGGTACTGAAGCTTTCTTT	CASSVESRGTEAFF
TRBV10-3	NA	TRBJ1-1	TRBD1	TGTGCCATCAGTCGGGACAGCCGGATGAACACTGAAGCTTTCTTT	CAISRDSRMNTEAFF
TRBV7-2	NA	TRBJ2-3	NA	TGTGCCAGCAGCTTAAACCGGGTCTCAGATACGCAGTATTTT	CASSLNRVSDTQYF
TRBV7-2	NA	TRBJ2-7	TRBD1	TGTGCCAGCAGCTTCCGGACAGGGGAAACCTACGAGCAGTACTTC	CASSFRTGETYEQYF
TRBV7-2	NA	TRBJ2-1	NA	TGTGCCAGCAGCTTAGAAAGTTCGAGCGGTAGAGCCCCGATCTTC	CASSLESSSGRAPIF
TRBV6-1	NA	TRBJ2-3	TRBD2	TGTGCCAGCAGTGGGGGGCTTAGCGGGAGAGCCAGGGATACGCAGTATTTT	CASSGGLSGRARDTQYF
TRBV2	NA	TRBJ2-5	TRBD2	TGTGCCAGCAGTGACCCAGCGGGGGGCGCCCGGTGGACCCAGTACTTC	CASSDPAGGARWTQYF
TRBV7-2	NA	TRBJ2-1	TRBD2	TGTGCCAGCAGCTTAGCTGCTAGCGGAACCTACAATGAGCAGTTCTTC	CASSLAASGTYNEQFF
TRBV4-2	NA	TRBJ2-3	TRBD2	TGTGCCAGCAGCCCCCTCGCTAGCGGGGGGACTACAGATACGCAGTATTTT	CASSPLASGGTTDTQYF
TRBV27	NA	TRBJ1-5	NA	TGTGCCAGCAGTTTGTCACAGGGAGGCAATCAGCCCCAGCATTTT	CASSLSQGGNQPQHF
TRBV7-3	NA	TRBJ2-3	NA	TGTGCCAGCAGCCGAACGGTCCCGGGACATCAAGATACGCAGTATTTT	CASSRTVPGHQDTQYF
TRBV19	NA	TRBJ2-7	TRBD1	TGTGCCAGTAGTATCGGACAGGGTGACTACGAGCAGTACTTC	CASSIGQGDYEQYF
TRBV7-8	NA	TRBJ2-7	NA	TGTGCCAGCAGCCTAACAGGCTACGAGCAGTACTTC	CASSLTGYEQYF
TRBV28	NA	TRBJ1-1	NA	TGTGCCAGCAGTTTGGGGCGGATGAACACTGAAGCTTTCTTT	CASSLGRMNTEAFF
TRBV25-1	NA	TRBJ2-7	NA	TGTGCCAGCAGGAAAGGCTGGGACATACATTCCGAGCAGTACTTC	CASRKGWDIHSEQYF
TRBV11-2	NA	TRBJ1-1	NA	TGTGCCAGCAGCTCCCGACAGTTGGGGGGCACTGAAGCTTTCTTT	CASSSRQLGGTEAFF
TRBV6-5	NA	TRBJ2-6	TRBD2	TGTGCCAGCCGGGAGGCTGGGGCCAACGTCCTGACTTTC	CASREAGANVLTF
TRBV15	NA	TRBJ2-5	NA	TGTGCCACCAGCAGAGGGGCAGGGGGGCAAGAGACCCAGTACTTC	CATSRGAGGQETQYF
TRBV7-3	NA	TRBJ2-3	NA	TGTGCCAGCAGCCCCGGGAGCCCAGCAGATACGCAGTATTTT	CASSPGSPADTQYF
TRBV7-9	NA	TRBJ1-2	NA	TGTGCCAGCAGCTCCACCCGGGGGAGCTATGGCTACACCTTC	CASSSTRGSYGYTF
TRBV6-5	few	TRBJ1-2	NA	TGTGCCAGCAGGGCATTACAGGTTTATGATGGCTACACCTTC	CASRALQVYDGYTF
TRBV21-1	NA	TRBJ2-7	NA	TGTGCCAGCCGTCCGGGACATCCCTACGAGCAGTACTTC	CASRPGHPYEQYF
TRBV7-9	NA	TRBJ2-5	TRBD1	TGTGCCAGCAGCTTAATCGGGACAGGGGGGAATGGAGAGCAGTACTTC	CASSLIGTGGNGEQYF
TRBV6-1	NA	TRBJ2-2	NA	TGTGCCAGCAGTGGGACTACAGGGGTGGTAGGGGAGCTGTTTTTT	CASSGTTGVVGELFF
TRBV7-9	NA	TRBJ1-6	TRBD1	TGTTCCAGCAGCATAGGACAGGGGGCGGTTGGTTCACCCCTCCACTTT	CSSSIGQGAVGSPLHF
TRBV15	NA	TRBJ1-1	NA	TGTGCCACCAGCAGGCCCGACAGGATAGGCACTGAAGCTTTCTTT	CATSRPDRIGTEAFF
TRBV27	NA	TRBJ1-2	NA	TGTGCCAGCAGTTTACAGGGTCCAGGGAAGGATGGCTACACCTTC	CASSLQGPGKDGYTF
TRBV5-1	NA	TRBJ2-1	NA	TGCGCCAGCATCCCCCTATCCCAGGGGAATGATGAGCAGTTCTTC	CASIPLSQGNDEQFF
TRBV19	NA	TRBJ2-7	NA	TGTGCCAGTACAGGAGCGGCGTCCTACGAGCAGTACTTC	CASTGAASYEQYF
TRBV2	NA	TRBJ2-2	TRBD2	TGTGCCAGCAGTTGGGGACTAGCGGGAGGGTTTTCCGGGGAGCTGTTTTTT	CASSWGLAGGFSGELFF
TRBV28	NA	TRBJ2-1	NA	TGTGCCAGCAGTCCCCGGACATACGGTGAGCAGTTCTTC	CASSPRTYGEQFF
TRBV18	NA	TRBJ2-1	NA	TGTGCCAGCTCACGAGGTTCTCCCGGACTACCCGCCAATGAGCAGTTCTTC	CASSRGSPGLPANEQFF
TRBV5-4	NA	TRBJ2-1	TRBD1	TGTGCCAGCAGCTTGATGGGACAGGGGGCGAATGAGCAGTTCTTC	CASSLMGQGANEQFF
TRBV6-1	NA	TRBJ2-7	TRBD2	TGTGCCAGCAGTGAACCCGGGACTAGCACCGAGCAGTACTTC	CASSEPGTSTEQYF
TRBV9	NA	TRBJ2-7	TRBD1	TGTGCCAGCAGCGTGACTGGGACAGGGTCCTACGAGCAGTACTTC	CASSVTGTGSYEQYF
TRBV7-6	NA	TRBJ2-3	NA	TGTGCCAGCAGACTAACCCCTAGCACAGATACGCAGTATTTT	CASRLTPSTDTQYF
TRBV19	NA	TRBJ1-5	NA	TGTGCCAGTAGTATAGCCACCCTCATACAGGGACCTGGCAATCAGCCCCAGCATTTT	CASSIATLIQGPGNQPQHF
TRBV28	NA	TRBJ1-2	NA	TGTGCCAGCAGAACTGGACTAAGCTATGGCTACACCTTC	CASRTGLSYGYTF
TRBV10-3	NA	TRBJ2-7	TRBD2	TGTGCCACCCGGACTAGCGGGTCCTACGAGCAGTACTTC	CATRTSGSYEQYF
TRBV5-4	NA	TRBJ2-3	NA	TGTGCCAGCAGCAGCGACAGTTACACAGATACGCAGTATTTT	CASSSDSYTDTQYF
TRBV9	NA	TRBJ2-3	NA	TGTGCCAGCATGCGGGACGCTACAGATACGCAGTATTTT	CASMRDATDTQYF
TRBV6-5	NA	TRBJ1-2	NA	TGTGCCAGCAGTTATACGAAGCTAGGCTATGGCTACACCTTC	CASSYTKLGYGYTF